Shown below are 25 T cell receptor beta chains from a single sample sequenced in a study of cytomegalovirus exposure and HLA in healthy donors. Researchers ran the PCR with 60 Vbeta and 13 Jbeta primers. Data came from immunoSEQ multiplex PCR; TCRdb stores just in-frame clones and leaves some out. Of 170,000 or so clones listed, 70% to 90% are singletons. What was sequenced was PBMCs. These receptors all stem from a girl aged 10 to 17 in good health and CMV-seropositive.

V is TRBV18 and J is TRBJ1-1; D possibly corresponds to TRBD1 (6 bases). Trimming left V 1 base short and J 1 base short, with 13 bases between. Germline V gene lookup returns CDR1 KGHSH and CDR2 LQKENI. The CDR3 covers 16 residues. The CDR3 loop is CASSPRQDPQNTEAFF. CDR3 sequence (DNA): TGTGCCAGCTCACCACGACAGGACCCCCAGAACACTGAAGCTTTCTTT.

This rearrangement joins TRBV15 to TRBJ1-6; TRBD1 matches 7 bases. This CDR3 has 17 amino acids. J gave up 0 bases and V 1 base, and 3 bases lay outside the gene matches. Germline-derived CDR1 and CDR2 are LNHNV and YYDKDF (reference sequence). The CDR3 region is CATSRGSGGSYNSPLHF. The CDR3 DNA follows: TGTGCCACCAGCAGAGGGTCAGGGGGCTCCTATAATTCACCCCTCCACTTT.

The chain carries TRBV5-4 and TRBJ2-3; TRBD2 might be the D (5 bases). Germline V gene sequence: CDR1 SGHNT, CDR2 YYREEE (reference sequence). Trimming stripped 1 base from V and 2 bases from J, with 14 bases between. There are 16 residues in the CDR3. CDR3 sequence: CASSLMGEGPTDTQYF. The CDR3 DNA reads TGTGCCAGCAGCTTGATGGGCGAGGGCCCCACAGATACGCAGTATTTT.

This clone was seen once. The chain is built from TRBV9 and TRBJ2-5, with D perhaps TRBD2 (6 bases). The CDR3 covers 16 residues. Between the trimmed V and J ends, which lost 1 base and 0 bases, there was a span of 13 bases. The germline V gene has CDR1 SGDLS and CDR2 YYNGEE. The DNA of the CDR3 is TGTGCCAGCAGCGTATCCGGGGGAGTGTACCAAGAGACCCAGTACTTC. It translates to CASSVSGGVYQETQYF.

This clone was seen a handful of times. CDR3 in DNA: TGTGCCAGCAGCCCCTTTTTGAACACTGAAGCTTTCTTT. As protein: CASSPFLNTEAFF. V and J are TRBV2 and TRBJ1-1, with D uncertain. V was pared by 6 bases and J by 0 bases, with 8 bases between. The CDR3 is 13 amino acids. The germline gives CDR1 SNHLY, CDR2 FYNNEI.

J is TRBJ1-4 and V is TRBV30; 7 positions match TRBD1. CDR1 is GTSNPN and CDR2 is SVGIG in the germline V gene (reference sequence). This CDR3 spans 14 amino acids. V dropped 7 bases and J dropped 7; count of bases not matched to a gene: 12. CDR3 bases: TGTGCCTTGGGGACAGTGACCCTAGGTGAAAAACTGTTTTTT. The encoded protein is CALGTVTLGEKLFF.

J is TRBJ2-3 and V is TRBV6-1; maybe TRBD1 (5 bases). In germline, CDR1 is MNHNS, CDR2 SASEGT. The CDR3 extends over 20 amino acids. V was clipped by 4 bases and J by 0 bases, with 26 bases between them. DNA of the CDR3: TGTGCCAGCAGTGGCCTAAGGGGAACGTCGTGGTCCATTAGCACAGATACGCAGTATTTT. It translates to CASSGLRGTSWSISTDTQYF.

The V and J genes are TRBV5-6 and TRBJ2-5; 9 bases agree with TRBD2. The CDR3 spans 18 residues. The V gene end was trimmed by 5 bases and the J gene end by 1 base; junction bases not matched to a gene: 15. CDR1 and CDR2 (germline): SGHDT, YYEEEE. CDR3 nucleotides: TGTGCCAGCAGTCGACGGTGGGTAGGCGGGGGGGCCCAAGAGACCCAGTACTTC. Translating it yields CASSRRWVGGGAQETQYF.

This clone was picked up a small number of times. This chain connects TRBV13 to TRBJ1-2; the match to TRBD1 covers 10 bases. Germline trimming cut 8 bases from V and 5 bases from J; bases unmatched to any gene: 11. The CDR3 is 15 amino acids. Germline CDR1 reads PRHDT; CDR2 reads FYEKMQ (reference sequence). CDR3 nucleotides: TGTGCCAGCGGACGCCGGGACAGGGGACAGTATGGCTACACCTTC. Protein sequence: CASGRRDRGQYGYTF.

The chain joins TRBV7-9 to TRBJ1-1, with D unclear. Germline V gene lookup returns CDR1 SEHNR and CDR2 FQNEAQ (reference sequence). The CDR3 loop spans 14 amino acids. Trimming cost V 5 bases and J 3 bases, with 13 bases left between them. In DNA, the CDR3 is TGTGCCAGCAGCCCACCGTTGAGGGACACTGAAGCTTTCTTT. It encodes CASSPPLRDTEAFF.

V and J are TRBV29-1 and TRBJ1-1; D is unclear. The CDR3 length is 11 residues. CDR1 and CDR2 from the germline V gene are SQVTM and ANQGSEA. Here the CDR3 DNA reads TGCACCGTGGAGAAGAACACTGAAGCTTTCTTT. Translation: CTVEKNTEAFF.

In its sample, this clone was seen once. The CDR3 bases are TGTGCCAGTAGTATATTTGACGCGGGCAATCAGCCCCAGCATTTT. Its translation: CASSIFDAGNQPQHF. The chain is built from TRBV19 and TRBJ1-5, with unresolved D. Germline lookup yields CDR1 LNHDA and CDR2 SQIVND (reference sequence). This CDR3 has 15 residues. The germline V and J ends were trimmed by 2 bases and 2 bases, with 10 bases remaining between them.

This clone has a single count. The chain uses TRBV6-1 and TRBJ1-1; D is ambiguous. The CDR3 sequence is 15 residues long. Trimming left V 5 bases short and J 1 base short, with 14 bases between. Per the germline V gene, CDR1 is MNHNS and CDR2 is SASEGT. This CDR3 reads CASSRGTAGNTEAFF. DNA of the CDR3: TGTGCCAGCAGTCGGGGTACGGCGGGGAACACTGAAGCTTTCTTT.

CDR3: CASSDPSGGLRETQYF. The DNA of the CDR3 is TGTGCCAGCAGCGATCCTAGCGGGGGACTACGGGAGACCCAGTACTTC. This chain joins TRBV5-4 and TRBJ2-5, with 10 positions matching TRBD2. The CDR3 totals 16 residues. V lost 4 bases, J lost 5 bases, and 11 bases stayed unmatched. Germline CDR1 and CDR2: SGHNT and YYREEE (reference sequence).

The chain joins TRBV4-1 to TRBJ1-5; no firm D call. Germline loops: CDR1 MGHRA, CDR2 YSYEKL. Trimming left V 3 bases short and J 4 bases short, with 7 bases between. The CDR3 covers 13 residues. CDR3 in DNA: TGCGCCAGCAGCCAGGCCGTTAATCAGCCCCAGCATTTT. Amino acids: CASSQAVNQPQHF.

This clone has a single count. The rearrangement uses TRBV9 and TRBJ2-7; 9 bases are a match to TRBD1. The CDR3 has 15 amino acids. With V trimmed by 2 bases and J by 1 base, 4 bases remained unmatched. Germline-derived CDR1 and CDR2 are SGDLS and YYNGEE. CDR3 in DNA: TGTGCCAGCAGCGTGGGGGACAGGGTATCCTACGAGCAGTACTTC. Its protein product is CASSVGDRVSYEQYF.

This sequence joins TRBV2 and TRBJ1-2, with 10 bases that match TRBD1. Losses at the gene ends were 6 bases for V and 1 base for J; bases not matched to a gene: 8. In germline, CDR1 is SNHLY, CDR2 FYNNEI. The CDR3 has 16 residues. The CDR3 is CASSGGQGGLNYGYTF. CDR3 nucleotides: TGTGCCAGCAGCGGCGGACAGGGGGGTCTTAACTATGGCTACACCTTC. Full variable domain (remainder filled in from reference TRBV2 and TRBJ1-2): EPEVTQTPSHQVTQMGQEVILRCVPISNHLYFYWYRQILGQKVEFLVSFYNNEISEKSEIFDDQFSVERPDGSNFTLKIRSTKLEDSAMYFCASSGGQGGLNYGYTFGSGTRLTVV.

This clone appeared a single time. DNA of the CDR3: TGTGCCAGCAAGGGAGGGGGGGGGCAGCCCCAGCATTTT. This sequence encodes CASKGGGGQPQHF. The chain couples TRBV27 to TRBJ1-5; weak D call: TRBD1 (6 bases). The CDR3 contains 13 residues. V was trimmed by 7 bases and J by 7 bases, leaving 14 bases between them. In germline, CDR1 is MNHEY, CDR2 SMNVEV (reference sequence).

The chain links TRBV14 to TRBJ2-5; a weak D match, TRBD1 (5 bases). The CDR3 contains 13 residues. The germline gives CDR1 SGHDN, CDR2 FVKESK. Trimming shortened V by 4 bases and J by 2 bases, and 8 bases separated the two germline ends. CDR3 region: CASSRYRQETQYF. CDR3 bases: TGTGCCAGCAGCCGATACAGGCAAGAGACCCAGTACTTC.

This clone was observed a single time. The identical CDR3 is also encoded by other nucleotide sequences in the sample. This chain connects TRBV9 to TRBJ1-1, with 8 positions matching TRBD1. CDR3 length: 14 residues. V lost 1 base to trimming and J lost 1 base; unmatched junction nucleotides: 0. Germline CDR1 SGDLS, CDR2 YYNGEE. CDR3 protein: CASSVTGGNTEAFF. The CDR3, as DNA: TGTGCCAGCAGCGTAACAGGGGGGAACACTGAAGCTTTCTTT.

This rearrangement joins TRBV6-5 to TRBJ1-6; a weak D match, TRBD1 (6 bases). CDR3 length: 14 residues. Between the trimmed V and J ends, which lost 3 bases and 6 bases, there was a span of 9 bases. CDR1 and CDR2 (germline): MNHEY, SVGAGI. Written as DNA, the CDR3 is TGTGCCAGCAGTTATAAACAGGGTAATTCACCCCTCCACTTT. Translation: CASSYKQGNSPLHF.

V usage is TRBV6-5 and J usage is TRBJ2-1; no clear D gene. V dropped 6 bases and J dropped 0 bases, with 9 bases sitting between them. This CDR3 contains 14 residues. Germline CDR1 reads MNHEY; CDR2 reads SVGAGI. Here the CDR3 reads CASSDKSSYNEQFF. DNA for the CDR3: TGTGCCAGCAGCGACAAGAGCTCCTACAATGAGCAGTTCTTC.

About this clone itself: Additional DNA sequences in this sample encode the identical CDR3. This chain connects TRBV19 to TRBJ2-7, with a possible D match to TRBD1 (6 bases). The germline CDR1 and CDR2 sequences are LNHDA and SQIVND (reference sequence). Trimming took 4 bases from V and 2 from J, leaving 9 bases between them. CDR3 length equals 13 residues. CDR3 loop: CASSRDRTYEQYF. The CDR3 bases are TGTGCCAGTAGTAGAGACAGGACCTACGAGCAGTACTTC.

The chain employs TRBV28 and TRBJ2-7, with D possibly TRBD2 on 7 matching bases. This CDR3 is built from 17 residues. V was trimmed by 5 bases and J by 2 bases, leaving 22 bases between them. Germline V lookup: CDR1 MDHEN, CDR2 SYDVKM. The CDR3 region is CASSASPWGGLTYEQYF. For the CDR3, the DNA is TGTGCCAGCAGTGCAAGCCCTTGGGGGGGCCTTACCTACGAGCAGTACTTC.

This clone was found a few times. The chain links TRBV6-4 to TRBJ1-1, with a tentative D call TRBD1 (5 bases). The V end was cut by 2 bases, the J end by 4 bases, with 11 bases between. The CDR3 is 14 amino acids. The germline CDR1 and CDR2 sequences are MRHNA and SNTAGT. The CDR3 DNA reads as TGTGCCAGCAGTGACGGGGGGTTGGGCACTGAAGCTTTCTTT. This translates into CASSDGGLGTEAFF.